The present T cell receptor (beta chain) was sequenced within a study of read filtering for tumor transcriptome and immune sequencing. Study details: DNase treatment preceded whole-transcriptome library preparation.

This library used around 400 ng RNA and molecular barcoded adaptors spanning alpha/delta and beta/gamma chains. MiXCR, applied by TCRdb to the reads, yields one record per CDR3 protein. This table has more than 100,000 distinct CDR3 sequences, approximately 13% appearing once. This clonotype appeared a few times. Germline V gene sequence: CDR1 SQVTM, CDR2 ANQGSEA. This CDR3 contains 12 residues. Trimming cost V 6 bases and J 6 bases, with 15 bases left between them. This TCR was sampled from a donor at least 40 years old with multiple myeloma. The rearrangement links TRBV29-1 to TRBJ2-7; maybe TRBD2 (5 bases). The sequencing sample was made of a population of CD138-negative cells sorted from bone marrow. The CDR3 DNA is TGCAGCGTCAAAACGTCGGGGAGCGAGCAGTACTTC. Translation: CSVKTSGSEQYF.